Reported below is one T cell receptor beta chain. Repertoires were generated with immunoSEQ multiplex PCR, while TCRdb's copy carries only in-frame clones and drops some. The repertoire holds roughly 500,000 clones, with about 85% as singletons. The data derive from a study of blood T cell repertoires in COVID-19. About the study: The United States, Italy and Spain were the sources of the acute and convalescent COVID-19 samples. PBMCs, B-cell-depleted T cells, or T cells were the source of the cDNA or gDNA that made up the material.

The V end lost 2 bases, the J end lost 0 bases, and 11 bases lay between the germline ends. Germline values: CDR1 SGHRS, CDR2 YFSETQ. CDR3 size: 15 residues. The receptor comes from a woman aged 55-70 years who had recovered from COVID-19. The sequenced sample consisted of PBMCs or T cells enriched from blood (not recorded which). This sequence joins TRBV5-1 and TRBJ2-5; no clear D. The CDR3 nucleotides read TGCGCCAGCAGCTTCGGTAGTGGTTACCAAGAGACCCAGTACTTC. Amino acids: CASSFGSGYQETQYF.